This T cell receptor beta chain originates from a study of cytomegalovirus exposure and HLA in healthy donors. The wider study: Unique TCRs numbering roughly 85 million, obtained from HLA-typed donors, made up an early data release.

The CDR3 loop spans 16 amino acids. With 4 bases clipped from V and 3 bases from J, the junction kept 11 bases outside the gene matches. Germline V gene data show CDR1 as LGHNA and CDR2 as YNFKEQ. Among the donors, all were healthy bone marrow donors. When sampled, the donors appeared nominally healthy, though they likely had unrecorded immune exposures. To note about this clone: Antigen unknown.

Overall study findings and caveats: TRBV6-2, TRBV6-3 and some other V segments were unresolvable in 87-base-pair reads.

The PCR employed 60 Vbeta primers together with 13 Jbeta primers. Produced via immunoSEQ multiplex PCR; TCRdb's table is partial and in-frame only. The sample lists 85,000 to 120,000 clones, 70% to 80% occurring once. The TCR sequence derives from a female donor in good health and CMV-seronegative. Sequencing input: PBMCs. The rearrangement uses TRBV4-2 and TRBJ2-5; 7 bases match TRBD1. DNA of the CDR3: TGTGCCAGCAGCCCGATGGACAGGTCAGAAGAAGAGACCCAGTACTTC. It translates to CASSPMDRSEEETQYF.